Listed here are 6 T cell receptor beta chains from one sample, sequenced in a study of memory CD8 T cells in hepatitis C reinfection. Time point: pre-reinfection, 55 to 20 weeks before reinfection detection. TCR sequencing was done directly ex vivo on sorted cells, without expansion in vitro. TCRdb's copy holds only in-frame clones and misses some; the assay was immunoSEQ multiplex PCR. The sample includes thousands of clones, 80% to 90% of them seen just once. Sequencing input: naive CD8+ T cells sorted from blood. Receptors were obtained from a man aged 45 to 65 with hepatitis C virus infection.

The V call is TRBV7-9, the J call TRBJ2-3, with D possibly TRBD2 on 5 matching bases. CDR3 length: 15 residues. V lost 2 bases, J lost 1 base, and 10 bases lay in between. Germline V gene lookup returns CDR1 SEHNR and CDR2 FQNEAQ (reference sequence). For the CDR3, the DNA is TGTGCCAGCAGCTTAACGGGGATTGGCACAGATACGCAGTATTTT. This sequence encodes CASSLTGIGTDTQYF.

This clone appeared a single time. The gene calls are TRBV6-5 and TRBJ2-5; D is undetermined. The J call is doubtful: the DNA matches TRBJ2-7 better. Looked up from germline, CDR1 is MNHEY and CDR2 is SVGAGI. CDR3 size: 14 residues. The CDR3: CASSYTTDSYEQYF. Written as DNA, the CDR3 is TGTGCCAGCAGTTACACAACAGATTCCTACGAGCAGTACTTC.

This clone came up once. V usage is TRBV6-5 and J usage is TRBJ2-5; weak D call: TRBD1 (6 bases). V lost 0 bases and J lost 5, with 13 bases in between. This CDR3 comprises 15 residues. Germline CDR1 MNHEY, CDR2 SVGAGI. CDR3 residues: CASSYSGGTMETQYF. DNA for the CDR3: TGTGCCAGCAGTTACTCAGGGGGAACTATGGAGACCCAGTACTTC.

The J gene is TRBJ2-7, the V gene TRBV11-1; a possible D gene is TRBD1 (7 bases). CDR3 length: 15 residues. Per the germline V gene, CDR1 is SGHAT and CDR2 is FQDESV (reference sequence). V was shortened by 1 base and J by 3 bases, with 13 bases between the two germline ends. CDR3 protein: CASSLEAGGLYEQYF. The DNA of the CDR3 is TGTGCCAGCAGCTTAGAAGCAGGGGGGCTCTACGAGCAGTACTTC.

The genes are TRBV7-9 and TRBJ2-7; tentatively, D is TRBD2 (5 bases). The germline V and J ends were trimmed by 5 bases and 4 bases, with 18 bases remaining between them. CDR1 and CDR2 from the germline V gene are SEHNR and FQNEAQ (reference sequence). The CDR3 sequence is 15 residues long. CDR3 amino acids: CASSPRAGHPYEQYF. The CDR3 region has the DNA TGTGCCAGCAGCCCCCGCGCGGGCCACCCGTACGAGCAGTACTTC.

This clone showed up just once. CDR3 coding DNA: TGTGCCAGTAGTCCCGACCTACTCGGGACCGGGGAGCTGTTTTTT. Its protein is CASSPDLLGTGELFF. The chain couples TRBV19 to TRBJ2-2; D gene unclear. The CDR3 has 15 residues. Trimming shortened V by 5 bases and J by 5 bases, and 15 bases separated the two germline ends. Per germline, CDR1 LNHDA and CDR2 SQIVND (reference sequence).